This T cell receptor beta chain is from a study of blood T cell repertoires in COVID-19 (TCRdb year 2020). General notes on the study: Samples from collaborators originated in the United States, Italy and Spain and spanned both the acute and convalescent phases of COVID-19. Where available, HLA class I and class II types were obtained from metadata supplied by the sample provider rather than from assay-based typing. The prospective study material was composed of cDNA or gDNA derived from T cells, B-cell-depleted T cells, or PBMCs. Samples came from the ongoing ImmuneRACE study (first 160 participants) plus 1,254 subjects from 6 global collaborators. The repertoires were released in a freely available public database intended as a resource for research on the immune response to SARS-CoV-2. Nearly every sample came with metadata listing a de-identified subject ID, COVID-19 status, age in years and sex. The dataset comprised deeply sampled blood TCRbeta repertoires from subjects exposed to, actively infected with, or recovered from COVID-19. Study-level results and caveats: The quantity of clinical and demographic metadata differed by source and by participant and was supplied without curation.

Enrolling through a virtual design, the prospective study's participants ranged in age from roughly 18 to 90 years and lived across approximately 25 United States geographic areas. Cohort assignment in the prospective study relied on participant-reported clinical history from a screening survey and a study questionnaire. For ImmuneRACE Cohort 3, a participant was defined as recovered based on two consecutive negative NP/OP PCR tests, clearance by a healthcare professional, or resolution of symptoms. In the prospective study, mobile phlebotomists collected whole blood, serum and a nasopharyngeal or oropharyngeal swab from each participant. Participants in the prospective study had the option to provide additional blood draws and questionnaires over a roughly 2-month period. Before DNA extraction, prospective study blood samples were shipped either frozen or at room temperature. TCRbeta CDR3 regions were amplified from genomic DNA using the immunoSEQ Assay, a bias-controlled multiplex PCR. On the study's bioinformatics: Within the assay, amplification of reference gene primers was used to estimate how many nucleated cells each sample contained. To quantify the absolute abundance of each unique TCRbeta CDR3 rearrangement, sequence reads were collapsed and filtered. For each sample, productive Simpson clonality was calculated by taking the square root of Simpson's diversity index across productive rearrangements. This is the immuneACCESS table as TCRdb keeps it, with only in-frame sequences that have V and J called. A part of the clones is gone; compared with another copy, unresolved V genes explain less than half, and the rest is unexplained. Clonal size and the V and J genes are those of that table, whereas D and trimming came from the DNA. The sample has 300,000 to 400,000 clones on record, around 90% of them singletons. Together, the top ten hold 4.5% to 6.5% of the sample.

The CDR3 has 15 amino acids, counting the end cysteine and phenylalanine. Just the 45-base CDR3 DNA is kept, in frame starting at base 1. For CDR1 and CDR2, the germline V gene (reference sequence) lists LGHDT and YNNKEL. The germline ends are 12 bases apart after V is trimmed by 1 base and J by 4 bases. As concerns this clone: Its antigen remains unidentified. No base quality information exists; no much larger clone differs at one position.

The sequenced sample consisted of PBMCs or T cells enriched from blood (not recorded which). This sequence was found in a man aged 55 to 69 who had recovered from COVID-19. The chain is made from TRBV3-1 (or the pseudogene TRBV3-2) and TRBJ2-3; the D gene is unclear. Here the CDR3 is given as CASSQVVSVADTQYF. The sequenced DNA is TGTGCCAGCAGCCAAGTAGTCAGCGTCGCAGATACGCAGTATTTT.